Detailed here is one T cell receptor beta chain. Its recognized antigen is unknown. Base qualities are missing; no much larger clone stands one base away. CDR1 and CDR2 are drawn from the germline V gene: LGHNA, YNFKEQ. The CDR3 runs 17 residues from the cysteine to the phenylalanine. Here the CDR3 DNA is all that survives: 51 bases in frame from base 1. V has 2 bases trimmed and J has 0 bases trimmed; junction bases matching no gene number 5. This entry comes from a study of T cells in Graves' hyperthyroidism and ophthalmopathy (dated by TCRdb to the late 2010s). A note on the overall study: Peripheral blood samples were taken at the time of initial diagnosis, prior to any treatment. To identify TCR V-J signatures that set the groups apart, the researchers used a discovery cohort of 95 to 100 patients, made up of 43 with Graves' ophthalmopathy and some 55 with stable Graves' hyperthyroidism. An independent validation cohort of around 19 hyperthyroidism patients and more than 15 patients who later progressed to ophthalmopathy tested prospective prediction of ophthalmopathy. The approximately 100 discovery patients were divided at random into training and test sets in a 7:3 ratio. The study also compared thyroid tissue and blood T-cell repertoires from 5 to 7 Graves' hyperthyroidism patients. Following sampling, methimazole starting at 30 mg daily was given to hyperthyroidism patients, and high-dose intravenous methylprednisolone was given to ophthalmopathy patients. TCR Vbeta CDR3 sequencing of 120 to 150 peripheral blood samples (under 45 ophthalmopathy, roughly 72 hyperthyroidism and roughly 17 progressor patients) is reported in the paper.

Moderately to severely active disease, a Clinical Activity Score of at least 3, a NOSPECS grade of at least 4, and a duration under 3 months were present in ophthalmopathy patients. Any patient with an uncontrolled infection, another autoimmune disease, pregnancy or lactation was excluded. Diagnoses relied on clinical symptoms, serum thyroxine and TRAb, thyroid ultrasound and orbital computed tomography. PBMCs were isolated from about 10 ml of fresh peripheral blood by Ficoll-Paque density gradient centrifugation. Total RNA was extracted using Trizol reagent, and RNA quality was assessed on an Agilent 2100 Bioanalyzer. Overall study outcomes, separate from this receptor: Ophthalmopathy was separated from stable hyperthyroidism by a 13 V-J signature model, with around 90% sensitivity and 81% to 82% specificity obtained in cross-validation and 80%/75% obtained in testing. During validation, the model predicted progression to ophthalmopathy a median of roughly six months ahead of onset, with 70.59% sensitivity and under 85% specificity. Most expanded thyroid clonotypes (frequency above 0.001) were also found in blood, which suggests that blood repertoires may mirror thyroid immune responses. Sample size was not statistically predetermined, and investigators were not blinded to group allocation.

TCR beta CDR3 regions were amplified from RNA transcripts. The TCR CDR3 was subjected to a first round of RT-PCR using the HTBI primer set and the Qiagen OneStep RT-PCR kit. The libraries were constructed in a second round of multiplex PCR and then size-selected and purified. Paired-end sequencing of the libraries was performed with 100 bp reads on an Illumina HiSeq2000. The authors' analysis ran thus. SOAPnuke was used to process the raw data, with reads discarded if the reads contained adapters or uncalled bases, had a mean Phred below 15, or lacked an exact constant-primer or identifier match. High-quality paired reads were merged with COPE v1.2.5, and unique nucleotide sequences were defined as clonotypes. MiTCR v1.1 was used to align clonotypes to the IMGT TRBV, TRBD and TRBJ reference segments. Analysis was restricted to V-J combinations with a frequency above 0.0001, which covered roughly 99% of repertoires. The TCS score was defined as F50 (clonal expansion) divided by E x V (chaos), with BLOSUM62-based TCRdist calculated between CDR3 peptides within each V-J. Welch's t-statistics and random forest reduced roughly 500 V-J features to 13, which were used in a naive Bayes classifier (R e1071). TCRdb handled the public reads itself, with Q25 trimming in fastp and clone calling in MiXCR, and kept productive beta chains. Merged by CDR3 protein, the rows form single entries marked with the most common genes and DNA. The V and J calls reflect TCRdb's pipeline rather than the authors' work. The sample data list about 600,000 distinct CDR3 sequences, and 16% of these were observed just once. Less than 3.5% of the sample is held by the ten biggest clonotypes.

The sequence was obtained from a woman in her thirties or forties with Graves' ophthalmopathy. The V gene is TRBV4-2 and the J gene is TRBJ2-1, with 9 central nucleotides matching TRBD2. Sample: blood. The CDR3 sequence is CASSQSTSGYSYNEQFF. The DNA reads TGTGCCAGCAGCCAATCGACTAGCGGTTACTCCTACAATGAGCAGTTCTTC.